This T cell receptor beta chain originates from a study of shared clonotypes between healthy human individuals. Germline lookup yields CDR1 SGHTA and CDR2 FQGNSA. The length of the CDR3 is 16 residues. V trimming: 3 bases; J trimming: 3 bases; junction bases outside the gene matches: 6. Comments on this clone: Its antigen remains unknown.

Study results and limitations: In the sorted subsets, rarefaction showed sequencing was incomplete despite large depth.

Donors, without exception, were Caucasian adults residing in Nashville, Tennessee. The table came from immunoSEQ multiplex PCR; TCRdb's copy has only in-frame clones and leaves some out. The table includes 950,000 to 1,300,000 clones, about 75% detected once. Sequenced material: memory CD4+ T cells sorted from blood. Subset in this sample: CD45RA-negative fraction. The clonotype originates from a man in his late teens or twenties in good health. The chain has TRBV7-2 and TRBJ2-2, with 8 bases that match TRBD1. Written as DNA, the CDR3 is TGTGCCAGCAGCTTCGGACAGGGTCTTTACACCGGGGAGCTGTTTTTT. Protein product: CASSFGQGLYTGELFF.